This T cell receptor beta chain was recovered during a study of cytomegalovirus exposure and HLA in healthy donors. Findings and limits, study-wide: Reports credit the classifier with highly specific, highly sensitive diagnosis of cytomegalovirus status. For TCR beta chains, V- and J-gene trimming was later linked to a missense DCLRE1C variant. When the data were analyzed later, several of the most significant clusters appeared to be linked to common viral pathogens.

PCR employed 60 Vbeta and 13 Jbeta primers. Profiled with immunoSEQ multiplex PCR; TCRdb holds only in-frame clones, not every one. This table holds about 98,000 clones, about three quarters found once. The records omit this donor's CMV serostatus. A word on this clone: Its antigen is still unknown.

The CDR3 totals 13 residues. Trimming left V 6 bases short and J 5 bases short, with 13 bases between. From germline, CDR1 is MNHNY and CDR2 SVGAGI (reference sequence). This rearrangement joins TRBV6-6 to TRBJ2-5, with TRBD2 as a possible D gene (5 bases). The TCR was taken from a human donor in good health. The sequenced sample was PBMCs. The CDR3 is CASSPRPGETQYF. Written as DNA, the CDR3 is TGTGCCAGCAGCCCCAGGCCGGGGGAGACCCAGTACTTC.